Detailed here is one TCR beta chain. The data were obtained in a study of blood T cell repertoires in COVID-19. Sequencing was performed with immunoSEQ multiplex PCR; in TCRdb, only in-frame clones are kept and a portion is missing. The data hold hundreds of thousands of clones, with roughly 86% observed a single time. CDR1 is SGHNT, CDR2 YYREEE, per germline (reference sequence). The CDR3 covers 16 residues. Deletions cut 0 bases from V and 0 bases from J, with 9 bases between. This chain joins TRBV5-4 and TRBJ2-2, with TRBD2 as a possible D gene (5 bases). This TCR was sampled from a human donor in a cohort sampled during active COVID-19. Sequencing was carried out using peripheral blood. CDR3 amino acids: CASSLGAATNTGELFF. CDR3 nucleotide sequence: TGTGCCAGCAGCTTGGGAGCGGCCACGAACACCGGGGAGCTGTTTTTT. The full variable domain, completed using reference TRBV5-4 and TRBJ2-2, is ETGVTQSPTHLIKTRGQQVTLRCSSQSGHNTVSWYQQALGQGPQFIFQYYREEENGRGNFPPRFSGLQFPNYSSELNVNALELDDSALYLCASSLGAATNTGELFFGEGSRLTVL.